The source of this T cell receptor (beta chain) is a study of radiotherapy plus CTLA-4 blockade in lung cancer. This CDR3 contains 15 residues. With V trimmed by 0 bases and J by 7 bases, 1 base remained unmatched. Germline CDR1 and CDR2: SGHTS and YDEGEE. TCRdb keeps only in-frame clones here, not all; method: immunoSEQ multiplex PCR. The table has tens of thousands of clones, around 85% seen once. This sample comprised peripheral blood, obtained from a patient treated with radiotherapy plus ipilimumab. This receptor was identified in a human donor with non-small cell lung cancer who had a partial response to radiotherapy plus ipilimumab. The V call is TRBV5-8, the J call TRBJ1-6, with 10 bases aligning to TRBD1. The CDR3 sequence is CASSLGDRGNSPLHF. The CDR3 nucleotides are TGTGCCAGCAGCTTGGGGGACAGGGGCAATTCACCCCTCCACTTT.